The TCR beta chain described here comes from a study of control samples from healthy donors and cancer patients (TCRdb year 2020). Libraries were made using the immunoSEQ multiplex PCR assay. The table comes from immuneACCESS by way of TCRdb, which keeps in-frame sequences with V and J called. Part of the clones is missing from these tables; in studies checked, under half for an unresolved V gene and the rest for unknown reasons. The sample profile shows some 130,000 clones; roughly 90% of them were found once. 2.1% of the sample is held by the ten biggest clonotypes. Only one count was recorded for this clone. Its target antigen remains unknown. No clone much larger than this one lies a single base away; base qualities are absent. V and J are trimmed by 6 bases and 10 bases, and the gene matches miss 7 bases of the junction. The CDR3 runs 14 residues from the cysteine to the phenylalanine. Here the CDR3 DNA is all that survives: 42 bases in frame from base 1. The germline V gene (reference sequence) specifies SEHNR as CDR1 and FQNEAQ as CDR2.

The rearranged segments are TRBV7-9 and TRBJ2-1; 12 bases in between match TRBD2. Sequencing was performed on blood. This TCR was sampled from a woman aged 45-65 years in good health. The nucleotides are TGTGCCAGCAGATCCGGACTAGCGGGGTCGGAGCAGTTCTTC. Protein translation: CASRSGLAGSEQFF.